This T cell receptor (beta chain) was identified during a study of blood T cell repertoires in COVID-19 (dated by TCRdb to about 2020). As for the study more broadly: Samples from collaborators originated in the United States, Italy and Spain and spanned both the acute and convalescent phases of COVID-19. The prospective study material was composed of cDNA or gDNA derived from T cells, B-cell-depleted T cells, or PBMCs. The dataset comprised deeply sampled blood TCRbeta repertoires from subjects exposed to, actively infected with, or recovered from COVID-19. The repertoires were made available in a free public database intended to serve as a resource for research on the immune response to SARS-CoV-2. The samples were drawn from the first 160 participants of the ongoing ImmuneRACE study and from 950 to 1,500 subjects provided by 6 global collaborators. Sample metadata almost always included a de-identified subject ID, COVID-19 status, age in years and sex. HLA class I and class II types, where available, came from metadata supplied by the sample provider rather than from assay-based typing. The full study reports these points: Clinical and demographic metadata were provided uncurated, with the amount varying by source and participant.

Details on this clone: Its antigen has not been determined. Within one base of it there is no much larger clone, and no base qualities were kept.

TCRbeta CDR3 regions were amplified from genomic DNA by means of the immunoSEQ Assay, a bias-controlled multiplex PCR. Regarding the original processing steps: Within the assay, amplification of reference gene primers was used to estimate how many nucleated cells each sample contained. Sequence reads were collapsed and filtered to measure the absolute abundance of every unique TCRbeta CDR3 rearrangement. For each sample, productive Simpson clonality was calculated as the square root of Simpson's diversity index across productive rearrangements. Drawn from immuneACCESS, this table holds only the in-frame rearrangements with V and J called that TCRdb kept. Clones are partly lost; checked studies trace under half to an unresolved V gene and leave the rest unexplained. The V and J calls and the clone size are those of that table, but D and trimming were determined from the DNA. The sample table contains roughly 280,000 clones; only one count was recorded for about 88% of them. The ten largest clones add up to around 11% of the sample.

One collaborating source in Seattle enrolled patients during active infection and followed them longitudinally through the course of disease. Each collaborating institution followed its own protocols to collect whole blood in K2EDTA tubes. For TCRbeta analysis, collaborator samples were shipped as frozen whole blood, as isolated PBMCs, or as DNA extracted from either sample type. The germline V and J ends show losses of 5 bases and 0 bases respectively, and no gene match explains 4 bases of the junction. Taken from the germline V gene, the CDR1 and CDR2 loops are SGHRS and YFSETQ. The CDR3 sequence holds 15 residues, the cysteine and phenylalanine included. Only the CDR3 part of the read is kept: 45 bases, read in frame from the first base.

The V and J segments used are TRBV5-1 and TRBJ2-2, and 7 junctional nucleotides match TRBD1. The sequencing sample was made of peripheral blood. The TCR comes from a woman aged 25 to 39 with COVID-19, enrolled during active disease. The bases are TGCGCCAGCAGTTATACAGGGGCGAACACCGGGGAGCTGTTTTTT. Its translation reads: CASSYTGANTGELFF.